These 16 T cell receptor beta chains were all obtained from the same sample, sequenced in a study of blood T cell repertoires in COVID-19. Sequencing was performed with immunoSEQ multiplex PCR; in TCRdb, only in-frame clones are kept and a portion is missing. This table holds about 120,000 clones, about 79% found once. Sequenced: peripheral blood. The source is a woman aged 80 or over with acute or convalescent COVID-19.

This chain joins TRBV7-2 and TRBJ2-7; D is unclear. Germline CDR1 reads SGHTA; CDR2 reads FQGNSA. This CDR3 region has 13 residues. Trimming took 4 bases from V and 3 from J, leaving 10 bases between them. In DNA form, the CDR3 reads TGTGCCAGCAGCTGGGCCCTACTCTACGAGCAGTACTTC. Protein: CASSWALLYEQYF.

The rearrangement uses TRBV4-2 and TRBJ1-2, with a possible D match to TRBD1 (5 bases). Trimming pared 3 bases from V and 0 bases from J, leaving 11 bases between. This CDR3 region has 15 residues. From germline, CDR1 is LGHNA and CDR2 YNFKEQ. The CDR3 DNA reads TGTGCCAGCAGCCAGACAGCAGGAACTAACTATGGCTACACCTTC. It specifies CASSQTAGTNYGYTF.

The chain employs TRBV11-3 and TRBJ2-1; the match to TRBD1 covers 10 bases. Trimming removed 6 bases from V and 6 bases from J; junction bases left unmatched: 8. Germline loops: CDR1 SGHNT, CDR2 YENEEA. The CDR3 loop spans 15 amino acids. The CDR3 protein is CASSFRGQGFNEQFF. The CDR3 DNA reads TGTGCCAGCAGTTTCCGGGGACAGGGGTTCAATGAGCAGTTCTTC.

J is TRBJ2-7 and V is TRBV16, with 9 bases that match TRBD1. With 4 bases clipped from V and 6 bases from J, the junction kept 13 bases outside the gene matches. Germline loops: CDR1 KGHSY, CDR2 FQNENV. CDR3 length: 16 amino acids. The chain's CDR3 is CASSPQGALPVGEQYF. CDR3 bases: TGTGCCAGCAGCCCACAGGGGGCGCTTCCGGTCGGCGAGCAGTACTTC.

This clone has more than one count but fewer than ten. The CDR3 bases are TGTGCCACCAGCAGAAACAGGGGAAACACCGGGGAGCTGTTTTTT. Protein sequence: CATSRNRGNTGELFF. The chain employs TRBV15 and TRBJ2-2; TRBD1 matches 7 bases. V shed 2 bases and J 2 bases; nucleotides not matched to a gene: 2. Germline assignment: CDR1 LNHNV and CDR2 YYDKDF (reference sequence). CDR3 length: 15 amino acids.

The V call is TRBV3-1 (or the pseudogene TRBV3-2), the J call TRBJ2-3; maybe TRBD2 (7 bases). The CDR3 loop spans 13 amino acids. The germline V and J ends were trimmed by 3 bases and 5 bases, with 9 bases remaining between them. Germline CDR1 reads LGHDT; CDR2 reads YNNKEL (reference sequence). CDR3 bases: TGTGCCAGCAGCCAGAGGGGGGGAGATACGCAGTATTTT. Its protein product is CASSQRGGDTQYF.

The CDR3 nucleotides are TGCGCCAGCAGCCTCCGGGGACAGAGCGAGCAGTACTTC. Translation: CASSLRGQSEQYF. The V and J genes are TRBV5-1 and TRBJ2-7, with 7 nucleotides matching TRBD1. The CDR3 is 13 amino acids. The J segment lost 6 bases and the V segment lost 4 bases, leaving 7 bases of the junction unmatched. Germline V gene lookup returns CDR1 SGHRS and CDR2 YFSETQ.

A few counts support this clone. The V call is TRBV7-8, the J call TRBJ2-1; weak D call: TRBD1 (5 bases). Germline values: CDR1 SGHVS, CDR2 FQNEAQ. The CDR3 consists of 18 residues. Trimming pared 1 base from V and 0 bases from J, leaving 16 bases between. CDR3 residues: CASSLGLRARGSYNEQFF. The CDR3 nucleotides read TGTGCCAGCAGCTTAGGACTCAGGGCCCGAGGCTCCTACAATGAGCAGTTCTTC. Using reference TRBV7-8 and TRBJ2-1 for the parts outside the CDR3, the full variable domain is GAGVSQSPRYKVAKRGQDVALRCDPISGHVSLFWYQQALGQGPEFLTYFQNEAQLDKSGLPSDRFFAERPEGSVSTLKIQRTQQEDSAVYLCASSLGLRARGSYNEQFFGPGTRLTVL.

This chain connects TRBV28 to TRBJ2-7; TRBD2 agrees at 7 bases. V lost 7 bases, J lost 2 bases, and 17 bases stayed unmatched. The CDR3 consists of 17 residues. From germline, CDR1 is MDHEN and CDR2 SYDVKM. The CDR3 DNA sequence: TGTGCCAGCAAATCCTACAGATCGGGGGGACGCGCCTACGAGCAGTACTTC. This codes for CASKSYRSGGRAYEQYF.

The CDR3 DNA reads TGTGCCAGCAGCTTGGGCAGGGGGCTAGGTGAAAAACTGTTTTTT. Its translation is CASSLGRGLGEKLFF. The genes are TRBV5-6 and TRBJ1-4, with 8 bases identical to TRBD1. This CDR3 is 15 amino acids long. Germline assignment: CDR1 SGHDT and CDR2 YYEEEE. V trimming: 0 bases; J trimming: 7 bases; junction bases outside the gene matches: 5.

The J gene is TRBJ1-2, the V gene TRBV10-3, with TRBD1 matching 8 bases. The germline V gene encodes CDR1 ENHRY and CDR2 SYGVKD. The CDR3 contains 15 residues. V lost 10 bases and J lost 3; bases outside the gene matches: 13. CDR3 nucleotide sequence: TGTGCCAACGCTTTTGTCCAGGGGGCGGACTATGGCTACACCTTC. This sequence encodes CANAFVQGADYGYTF.

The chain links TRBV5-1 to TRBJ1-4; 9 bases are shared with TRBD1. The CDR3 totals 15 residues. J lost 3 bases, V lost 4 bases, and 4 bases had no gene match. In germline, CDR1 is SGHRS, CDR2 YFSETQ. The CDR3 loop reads CASSLGTGPNEKLFF. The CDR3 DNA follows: TGCGCCAGCAGCCTCGGGACAGGGCCTAATGAAAAACTGTTTTTT.

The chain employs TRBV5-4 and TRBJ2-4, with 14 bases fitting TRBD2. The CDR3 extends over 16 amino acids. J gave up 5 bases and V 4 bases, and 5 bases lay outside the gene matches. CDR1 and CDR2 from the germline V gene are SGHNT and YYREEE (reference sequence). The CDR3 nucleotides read TGTGCCAGCAGCGGGGGACTAGCGGGGGCAGAAAACATTCAGTACTTC. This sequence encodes CASSGGLAGAENIQYF. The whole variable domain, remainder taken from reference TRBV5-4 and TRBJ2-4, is ETGVTQSPTHLIKTRGQQVTLRCSSQSGHNTVSWYQQALGQGPQFIFQYYREEENGRGNFPPRFSGLQFPNYSSELNVNALELDDSALYLCASSGGLAGAENIQYFGAGTRLSVL.

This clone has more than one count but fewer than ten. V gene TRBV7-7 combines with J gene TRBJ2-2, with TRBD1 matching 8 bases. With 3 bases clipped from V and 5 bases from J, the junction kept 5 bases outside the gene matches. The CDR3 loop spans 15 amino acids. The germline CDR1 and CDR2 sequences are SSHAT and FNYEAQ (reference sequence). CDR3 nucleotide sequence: TGTGCCAGCAGCTTTTCAGGGGGCGGTACCGGGGAGCTGTTTTTT. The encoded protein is CASSFSGGGTGELFF.

The CDR3 nucleotides read TGCGCCAGCAGCTCGGACTCTTCTGGAAACACCATATATTTT. As protein: CASSSDSSGNTIYF. The V and J genes are TRBV5-1 and TRBJ1-3, with unresolved D. This CDR3 spans 14 amino acids. CDR1 and CDR2 from the germline V gene are SGHRS and YFSETQ. The V gene lost 3 bases and the J gene lost 1 base, with 8 bases spanning the gap.

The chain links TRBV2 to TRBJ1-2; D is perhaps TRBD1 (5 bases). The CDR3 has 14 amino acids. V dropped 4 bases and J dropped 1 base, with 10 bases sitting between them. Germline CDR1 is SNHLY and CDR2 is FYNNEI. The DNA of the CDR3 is TGTGCCAGCAGTGGGGGGGTGGATAACTATGGCTACACCTTC. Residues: CASSGGVDNYGYTF.